The 20 T cell receptor beta chains reported below all come from one sample, sequenced in a study of graft-versus-host responses after intestinal transplantation. Their specific antigens are unknown. Using immunoSEQ multiplex PCR, the repertoire was profiled, and TCRdb retains in-frame clones only, with some absent. The repertoire holds under 140,000 clones, around 95% seen once, with roughly 0.5% in the top ten. The specimen comprised unstimulated CD8+ T cells sorted from spleen or lymph node cells, sampled before intestinal transplant. The receptors originated from a human donor who received an intestinal transplant.

A single count supports this clone. The gene calls are TRBV6-5 and TRBJ1-4; possible D gene TRBD1, 5 bases. This CDR3 comprises 16 residues. The V gene's germline CDR1 is MNHEY and CDR2 SVGAGI. Trimming cost V 1 base and J 3 bases, with 12 bases left between them. The CDR3 here is CASSYLRPRANEKLFF. Written as DNA, the CDR3 is TGTGCCAGCAGTTACTTGAGACCCAGGGCTAATGAAAAACTGTTTTTT.

The rearrangement links TRBV27 to TRBJ2-7, with TRBD2 matching 7 bases. This CDR3 has 15 amino acids. V lost 7 bases, J lost 2 bases, and 11 bases stayed unmatched. The germline gives CDR1 MNHEY, CDR2 SMNVEV (reference sequence). CDR3 sequence: CASNHAGGSTYEQYF. DNA of the CDR3: TGTGCCAGCAACCACGCCGGCGGGAGTACCTACGAGCAGTACTTC.

The chain carries TRBV5-6 and TRBJ2-5, with TRBD2 matching 10 bases. Germline V CDR1 and CDR2: SGHDT, YYEEEE. With 2 bases clipped from V and 5 bases from J, the junction kept 9 bases outside the gene matches. The CDR3 has 16 residues. The CDR3 DNA follows: TGTGCCAGCAGCTTCCTAGCGGGAGAAGGTTTGGAGACCCAGTACTTC. Protein: CASSFLAGEGLETQYF.

This chain links TRBV6-5 with TRBJ1-3, with no clear D. V lost 2 bases, J lost 1 base, and 9 bases lay in between. Germline V gene sequence: CDR1 MNHEY, CDR2 SVGAGI. The CDR3 length is 15 residues. CDR3 coding DNA: TGTGCCAGCAGTTACGGATTAGGGTCTGGAAACACCATATATTTT. Its protein product is CASSYGLGSGNTIYF.

This CDR3 is CASGLNMETQYF. CDR3 coding DNA: TGTGCTAGTGGCCTGAATATGGAGACCCAGTACTTC. This chain connects TRBV12-5 to TRBJ2-5; D not resolved. The CDR3 spans 12 residues. Per germline, CDR1 LGHNT and CDR2 FRNRAP. Trimming cost V 6 bases and J 5 bases, with 10 bases left between them.

The rearrangement links TRBV9 to TRBJ2-1; TRBD2 matches 10 bases. Unmatched junction bases numbered 3, after V lost 2 bases and J lost 4 bases. This CDR3 region has 15 residues. Germline V gene data show CDR1 as SGDLS and CDR2 as YYNGEE. CDR3 coding DNA: TGTGCCAGCAGCGTTAGCGGGGGGACGTACAATGAGCAGTTCTTC. Translated, it gives CASSVSGGTYNEQFF.

V and J are TRBV4-1 and TRBJ2-7, with 13 bases lining up with TRBD2. Germline CDR1 and CDR2: MGHRA and YSYEKL. Unmatched junction bases numbered 1, after V lost 0 bases and J lost 5 bases. The CDR3 is 15 residues long. CDR3 sequence reads: CASSQDGTSGNEQYF. The CDR3 bases are TGCGCCAGCAGCCAAGACGGGACTAGCGGGAACGAGCAGTACTTC.

This clone has a single count. The chain uses TRBV7-9 and TRBJ2-7, with TRBD2 matching over 12 bases. There are 18 residues in the CDR3. The germline V gene encodes CDR1 SEHNR and CDR2 FQNEAQ (reference sequence). Unmatched junction bases numbered 14, after V lost 5 bases and J lost 3 bases. As DNA, the CDR3 is TGTGCCAGCAGCCCACCCAAACCCGGACTAGCGGGATTCTACGAGCAGTACTTC. Translated: CASSPPKPGLAGFYEQYF.

The chain employs TRBV7-9 and TRBJ1-2; D possibly corresponds to TRBD1 (5 bases). The CDR3 loop spans 13 amino acids. Trimming cost V 5 bases and J 3 bases, with 10 bases left between them. The V gene's germline CDR1 is SEHNR and CDR2 FQNEAQ (reference sequence). This chain's CDR3 is CASSPGTDYGYTF. The DNA for the CDR3 is TGTGCCAGCAGCCCCGGGACGGACTATGGCTACACCTTC.

V usage is TRBV5-8 and J usage is TRBJ2-7; D is undetermined. The CDR3 runs to 14 residues. V gave up 5 bases and J gave up 7 bases, with 19 bases separating them. The germline gives CDR1 SGHTS, CDR2 YDEGEE. The CDR3 sequence: CASRPPTTGKEQYF. In DNA form, the CDR3 reads TGTGCCAGCAGACCGCCCACCACCGGAAAGGAGCAGTACTTC.

The CDR3 is CASKPWGQTNTEAFF. For the CDR3, the DNA is TGCGCCAGCAAACCCTGGGGACAGACGAACACTGAAGCTTTCTTT. The chain uses TRBV5-1 and TRBJ1-1; 7 bases are a match to TRBD1. The germline CDR1 and CDR2 sequences are SGHRS and YFSETQ. This CDR3 spans 15 amino acids. V shed 6 bases and J 1 base; nucleotides not matched to a gene: 9. The variable domain in full, with the rest retrieved from reference TRBV5-1 and TRBJ1-1, is KAGVTQTPRYLIKTRGQQVTLSCSPISGHRSVSWYQQTPGQGLQFLFEYFSETQRNKGNFPGRFSGRQFSNSRSEMNVSTLELGDSALYLCASKPWGQTNTEAFFGQGTRLTVV.

The genes are TRBV5-1 and TRBJ2-3; 15 positions agree with TRBD2. V gave up 4 bases and J gave up 2 bases; unmatched junction bases: 5. This CDR3 has 17 amino acids. CDR1 and CDR2 (germline): SGHRS, YFSETQ. CDR3 nucleotide sequence: TGCGCCAGCAGCCGGACTAGCGGGAGGGCCATCACAGATACGCAGTATTTT. It translates to CASSRTSGRAITDTQYF. Full variable domain (outside the CDR3, taken from reference TRBV5-1 and TRBJ2-3): KAGVTQTPRYLIKTRGQQVTLSCSPISGHRSVSWYQQTPGQGLQFLFEYFSETQRNKGNFPGRFSGRQFSNSRSEMNVSTLELGDSALYLCASSRTSGRAITDTQYFGPGTRLTVL.

J is TRBJ2-7 and V is TRBV15; D is uncertain. CDR1 LNHNV and CDR2 YYDKDF come from the germline V gene (reference sequence). Trimming removed 1 base at V and 1 base at J, with 8 bases between. The CDR3 has 14 residues. CDR3: CATSRVGRSYEQYF. CDR3 DNA: TGTGCCACCAGCAGAGTGGGCAGGTCCTACGAGCAGTACTTC. Full variable domain (remainder filled in from reference TRBV15 and TRBJ2-7): DAMVIQNPRYQVTQFGKPVTLSCSQTLNHNVMYWYQQKSSQAPKLLFHYYDKDFNNEADTPDNFQSRRPNTSFCFLDIRSPGLGDTAMYLCATSRVGRSYEQYFGPGTRLTVT.

V and J are TRBV6-5 and TRBJ2-7; D is unresolved. Per the germline V gene, CDR1 is MNHEY and CDR2 is SVGAGI. This CDR3 is built from 13 residues. V lost 3 bases, J lost 3 bases, and 9 bases lay in between. CDR3 in DNA: TGTGCCAGCAGTTATGACATAGGCTACGAGCAGTACTTC. Translation gives CASSYDIGYEQYF.

V gene TRBV7-9 combines with J gene TRBJ2-1; D possibly corresponds to TRBD2 (5 bases). CDR3 size: 13 residues. V lost 5 bases and J 8 bases, leaving 13 bases between the germline ends. CDR1 is SEHNR and CDR2 is FQNEAQ in the germline V gene (reference sequence). CDR3 in amino acids: CASSAGRVDEQFF. The CDR3 DNA sequence: TGTGCCAGCAGCGCCGGGCGGGTGGATGAGCAGTTCTTC.

This clone was picked up one time. This chain uses TRBV7-9 with TRBJ2-1; TRBD2 agrees at 15 bases. Trimming removed 2 bases from V and 7 bases from J; junction bases left unmatched: 12. The CDR3 extends over 19 amino acids. From germline, CDR1 is SEHNR and CDR2 FQNEAQ (reference sequence). CDR3 nucleotides: TGTGCCAGCAGCTTATCCGGACTAGCGGGAGGGCCAACGAGGAATGAGCAGTTCTTC. Protein sequence: CASSLSGLAGGPTRNEQFF.

Here the CDR3 DNA reads TGTGCCAGCAGCTCTTGGACTAGCGGCCAAGAGACCCAGTACTTC. Its translation is CASSSWTSGQETQYF. V is TRBV7-6 and J is TRBJ2-5, with 10 bases fitting TRBD2. The CDR3 runs to 15 residues. CDR1 SGHVS and CDR2 FNYEAQ come from the germline V gene. Trimming took 4 bases from V and 1 from J; bases not matched to a gene: 3.

This sequence joins TRBV27 and TRBJ2-7; no clear D. The CDR3 covers 14 residues. Germline V gives CDR1 MNHEY, CDR2 SMNVEV (reference sequence). The germline V and J ends were trimmed by 3 bases and 2 bases, with 11 bases remaining between them. The CDR3 reads CASSFRALPYEQYF. The CDR3 nucleotides read TGTGCCAGCAGTTTTAGGGCTCTACCCTACGAGCAGTACTTC.

The chain couples TRBV27 to TRBJ2-7; TRBD2 matches 10 bases. With 5 bases clipped from V and 1 base from J, the junction kept 2 bases outside the gene matches. The CDR3 spans 14 residues. Germline loops: CDR1 MNHEY, CDR2 SMNVEV (reference sequence). For the CDR3, the DNA is TGTGCCAGCAGTCCGGGACTAGCGTCCTACGAGCAGTACTTC. Protein product: CASSPGLASYEQYF.

The chain uses TRBV4-2 and TRBJ2-7; the match to TRBD2 covers 13 bases. V was clipped by 1 base and J by 5 bases; unmatched bases: 2. CDR3 length equals 15 residues. Germline assignment: CDR1 LGHNA and CDR2 YNFKEQ. Here the CDR3 reads CASSQGTSGRDEQYF. The CDR3 coding sequence is TGTGCCAGCAGCCAAGGAACTAGCGGGAGGGACGAGCAGTACTTC.